This T cell receptor beta chain was found in a study of cytomegalovirus exposure and HLA in healthy donors (dated by TCRdb to about 2017). A note on the overall study: An earlier analysis of several hundred of the donors reported 276 Gb of sequence data and around 110 million unique TCR beta sequences obtained from about 200 million T cells. Donor age, sex, ethnicity and CMV serostatus were compiled together with the repertoire data. An earlier analysis of 500 to 650 of the donors applied high-throughput TCR beta sequencing to assess whether each TCR beta V gene segment acted as functional or pseudogenic. Five DR-DQ haplotypes were treated as single units for association and clustering because of strong linkage in the cohort. Typing coverage varied by locus: about 629-630 donors for A, B, C, DRB1 and DQB1; approximately 560 for DQA1; 600 to 610 for DPA1; some 470 for DPB1. A later genetic analysis used genome-wide SNP genotypes for about three fifths of the 666 donors, treating that subset as a discovery cohort. In the later analysis, no new phenotypic data were used to find candidate immune exposures; instead, reliance was placed on TCR beta sequences and their occurrence across donors. A later analysis re-examined previously published TCR beta repertoires from several hundred donors and added high-resolution HLA genotyping to investigate patterns of TCR occurrence. All discovery cohort repertoires had been generated on a single sequencing platform. Class I and class II HLA loci were covered by the typing at four-digit resolution. Approximately 330 gigabases of sequencing data and approximately 91 million unique TCR sequences made up an early release that covered approximately 700 HLA-typed donors. Among roughly 370 genotyped donors of the cohort, an average of around 240,000 unique TCR beta nucleotide sequences were sequenced per donor, around 18% of them non-productive. Besides the first cohort of 550 to 750 subjects, a separate validation cohort made up of roughly 130 different subjects was used. The study used immunosequencing to profile the T cell repertoires of 666 subjects and linked those repertoires to cytomegalovirus serostatus. The study aimed to test whether signatures of past pathogen exposure could be identified by cataloging public T cell receptors. Of the 350 to 450 genotyped donors, approximately 81% were placed in the genetic ancestry cluster associated with self-reported Caucasian donors. High-throughput TCR immunosequencing, statistical association of individual TCRs with disease status, and machine learning were combined to predict cytomegalovirus infection status. Broader findings and caveats from the paper: Sequencing depth was assumed to be roughly uniform across donors in the presence/absence analyses, though that assumption may not hold. In both the original and validation cohorts, the classifier was reported to diagnose cytomegalovirus status with high specificity and sensitivity. Linkage disequilibrium might explain the correlated functional status among segregating V segments, but an unknown experimental factor could not be ruled out. When HLA alleles, especially DR and DQ, strongly co-occurred, TCR associations were difficult to assign to individual alleles. Compared with the 666-donor mean, donors in an Asian-associated ancestry cluster had fewer N-insertions in productive TCRs, according to a later genetic analysis. Some IMGT-functional V segments, including TRBV6-2 and TRBV6-3, could not be told apart with the 87-base-pair reads, so those segments were excluded. A further reported finding was that TCR beta sequences accurately predicted the HLA-A and HLA-B alleles for most subjects in the first cohort. The earlier analysis of approximately 560 of the donors excluded some 15 rarely observed V segments, including chromosome 9 orphons, because counts were too low. Three of the identified cytomegalovirus-associated TCR beta chains were confirmed in vitro to be specific for cytomegalovirus antigens. A cluster of highly shared sequence variants was judged likely to be a technical artifact of the sequencing pipeline. According to the authors, the approach could potentially be generalized to other disease states and immunological phenotypes. In the study, some 160 TCR beta chains were listed as associated with cytomegalovirus. Several of the top co-occurrence clusters appeared to be linked to parvovirus B19, influenza, CMV and Epstein-Barr virus, according to a later analysis. In a later genetic analysis, a missense DCLRE1C variant was associated with V-gene and J-gene trimming of TCR beta chains, and the association was replicated in an independent cohort. In a later analysis, HLA-associated TCR beta chains showed more clonal expansion and lower generation probabilities than non-associated chains that were equally common. Because HLA typing was missing for some donors at each locus, association tests included only the typed subset. An earlier analysis of approximately 500 of the donors showed that most TCR beta V segments appeared in productive rearrangements either about 87% or about 30% of the time, which broadly matched IMGT annotations. In a later analysis, the rate of TCR association differed among HLA loci, with DRB1 alleles having the most associated TCRs and HLA-C alleles having the fewest. Only TCR beta chains were sequenced in this cohort, and the absence of alpha or paired-chain data limited detectable features. For the cohort, immune exposure information was limited to CMV serostatus. Across donors, most TCR sequences were observed very rarely, whereas some public TCRs were present in many individuals. According to a later analysis, most CMV-associated TCR beta chains appeared to be HLA-restricted, and the HLA associations seemed to be driven largely by CMV exposure. In a later analysis, some 18,000 TCR beta sequences were associated with specific HLA alleles at a false discovery rate of 0.05.

Details on this clone: This receptor's antigen is unknown. Base qualities are not at hand, and no much larger clone is one base apart.

To prepare the library, the immunoSEQ multiplex PCR assay was applied. A mixture of 60 forward primers for TCR Vbeta segments and 13 reverse primers for TCR Jbeta segments was used in the multiplex PCR. A multiplex PCR assay on genomic DNA amplified the CDR3 region of rearranged TCR beta genes. On the Illumina HiSeq System, the amplified TCR beta libraries were sequenced as 87-base-pair reads. The source study handled its data this way. In a later analysis, 80 million or so unique TCR beta chains were counted across the roughly 610 repertoires, and about 10 million of these chains were shared by at least two donors. Raw reads were error-corrected and collapsed into unique sequences by a nearest-neighbor algorithm in which closely related sequences were merged to remove PCR and sequencing errors. Alignment of CDR3 sequences to IMGT reference sequences was used to assign V, D and J gene segments. For a sequence to be retained, at least a six-nucleotide match to both a V gene segment and a J gene segment was required. A rearrangement counted as productive if the CDR3 had no stop codons and remained in frame with V and J, and every other rearrangement counted as non-productive. Following IMGT convention, CDR3 was defined as the stretch from the second conserved V-encoded cysteine to the conserved J-encoded phenylalanine. The earlier analysis of 500 to 650 of the donors excluded any sequence lacking an unambiguous match to a single V gene segment. In an earlier analysis of some 590 of the donors, a V segment was called functional when productive rearrangements were above 56.7%, and segregating when the standard deviation between donors exceeded 5%. A statistical classification framework was developed to diagnose cytomegalovirus status using the catalog of TCR beta chain sequences. In a later analysis, TCR nucleotide sequences were compared against IMGT/GENE-DB human TR gene sequences so that V and J genes could be assigned. A later analysis assigned CDR3 sequences and most-parsimonious VDJ recombination scenarios with the TCRdist pipeline. In a later analysis, each TCR beta chain was defined by its CDR3 amino acid sequence together with its V-gene family, and reads lacking a unique V-gene family were excluded. A later analysis removed 592 highly shared, low-generation-probability nucleotide sequences to deal with suspected cross-contamination and a sequencing artifact. For each public chain, a later analysis derived a clonal expansion index from normalized ranks of inferred template counts within each repertoire. A later analysis computed generation probabilities with a VDJ recombination model fitted to out-of-frame rearrangements, and checked the results against IGoR. In a later analysis, hypergeometric tests were used to score TCR-TCR, TCR-HLA and TCR-CMV co-occurrence, with a repertoire-size bias correction applied to TCR pairs. To estimate false discovery rates, a later analysis permuted the HLA or CMV assignments 20 times. In a later analysis, co-occurring TCRs were grouped using DBSCAN, with TCRdist sequence similarity added in when clustering inside HLA-allele-positive subsets. Repertoires with fewer than 30,000 or more than 120,000 public chains, plus five repertoires with anomalous nucleotide sharing, were excluded from co-occurrence clustering. Drawn from immuneACCESS, this table holds only the in-frame rearrangements with V and J called that TCRdb kept. Clones are partly lost; checked studies trace under half to an unresolved V gene and leave the rest unexplained. V, J and clone size derive from that table, while D and trimming were established from the DNA sequence. Here the sample has approximately 160,000 clones; roughly two thirds occur a single time. About 2.5% of the sample belongs to the ten largest clones.

The germline V end is reduced by 3 bases and the J end by 2 bases; junction bases left unmatched: 14. In the germline V gene, CDR1 corresponds to SGHRS and CDR2 to YFSETQ. From its cysteine to its phenylalanine, the CDR3 spans 17 amino acids. CDR3 DNA only is kept here, 51 bases in frame from base 1. The cohort was made up of approximately 670 healthy bone marrow donors. At the time of sampling, every cohort member was nominally healthy, though immune exposures that went unrecorded were likely present. The donor was CMV seropositive and belonged to the group of 250 to 300 seropositive cohort members. A peripheral blood sample was collected from each donor, and TCR beta sequencing was performed on peripheral blood mononuclear cells. The Qiagen DNeasy Blood Extraction Kit was used to extract genomic DNA from the blood cell samples.

The sequencing sample was made of PBMCs. This TCR was recovered from a woman between 35 and 50 years old in good health and CMV-seropositive. The sequence links TRBV5-1 to TRBJ2-7, and 7 junctional nucleotides match TRBD2. The nucleotide sequence reads as follows: TGCGCCAGCAGCTCGACTGGTAGCGGGTTTGGTCCCTACGAGCAGTACTTC. This gives the protein CASSSTGSGFGPYEQYF.